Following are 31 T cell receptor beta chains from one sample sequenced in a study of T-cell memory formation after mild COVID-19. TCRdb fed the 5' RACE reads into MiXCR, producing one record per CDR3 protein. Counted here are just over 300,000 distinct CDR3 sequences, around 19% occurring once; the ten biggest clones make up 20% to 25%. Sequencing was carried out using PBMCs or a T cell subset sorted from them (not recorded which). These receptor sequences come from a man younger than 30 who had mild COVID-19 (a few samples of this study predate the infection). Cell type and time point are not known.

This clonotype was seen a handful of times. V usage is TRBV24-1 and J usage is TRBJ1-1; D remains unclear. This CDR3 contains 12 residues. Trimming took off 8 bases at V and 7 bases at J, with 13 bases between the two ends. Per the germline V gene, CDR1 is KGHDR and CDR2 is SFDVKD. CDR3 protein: CATTQKYGEAFF. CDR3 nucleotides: TGTGCCACCACCCAGAAATACGGTGAAGCTTTCTTT.

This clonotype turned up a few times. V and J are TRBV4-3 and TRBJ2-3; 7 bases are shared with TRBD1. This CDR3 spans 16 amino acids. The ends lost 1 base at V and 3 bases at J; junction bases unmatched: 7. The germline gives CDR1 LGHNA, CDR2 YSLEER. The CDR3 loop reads CASSQGYRQGTDTQYF. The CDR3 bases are TGCGCCAGCAGCCAAGGATATCGACAGGGTACAGATACGCAGTATTTT.

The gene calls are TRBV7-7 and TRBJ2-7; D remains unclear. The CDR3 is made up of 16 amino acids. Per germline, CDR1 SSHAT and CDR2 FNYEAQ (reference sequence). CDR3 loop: CASSSPQKVSSYEQYV. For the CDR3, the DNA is TGTGCTAGCAGCTCGCCCCAGAAGGTTAGCTCCTACGAGCAGTACGTC.

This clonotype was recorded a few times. CDR3 amino acids: CASSGGTRDLNEQFF. The CDR3 DNA follows: TGTGCCAGCAGCGGCGGGACTAGGGACCTCAATGAGCAGTTCTTC. The gene calls are TRBV9 and TRBJ2-1; 8 nucleotides agree with TRBD2. In germline, CDR1 is SGDLS, CDR2 YYNGEE. This CDR3 spans 15 amino acids. The V segment lost 3 bases and the J segment 6 bases; nucleotides outside the gene matches: 8.

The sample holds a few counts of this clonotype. Written as DNA, the CDR3 is TGTGCCAGCAGCCCCACGCCAGGGATAAGGGTTAACACTGGAAACACCATATATTTT. Encoded protein: CASSPTPGIRVNTGNTIYF. The chain recombines TRBV7-9 with TRBJ1-3; D might be TRBD1 (5 bases). In germline, CDR1 is SEHNR, CDR2 FQNEAQ (reference sequence). This CDR3 comprises 19 residues. The V end was cut by 5 bases, the J end by 2 bases, with 25 bases between. The variable domain in full, completed from reference TRBV7-9 and TRBJ1-3, reads DTGVSQNPRHKITKRGQNVTFRCDPISEHNRLYWYRQTLGQGPEFLTYFQNEAQLEKSRLLSDRFSAERPKGSFSTLEIQRTEQGDSAMYLCASSPTPGIRVNTGNTIYFGEGSWLTVV.

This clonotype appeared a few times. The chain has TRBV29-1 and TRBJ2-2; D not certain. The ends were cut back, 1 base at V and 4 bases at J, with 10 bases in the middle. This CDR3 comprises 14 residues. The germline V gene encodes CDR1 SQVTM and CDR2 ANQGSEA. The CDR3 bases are TGCAGCGTTGAAGTACCAGGTTCCACCGGGGAGCTGTTTTTT. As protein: CSVEVPGSTGELFF.

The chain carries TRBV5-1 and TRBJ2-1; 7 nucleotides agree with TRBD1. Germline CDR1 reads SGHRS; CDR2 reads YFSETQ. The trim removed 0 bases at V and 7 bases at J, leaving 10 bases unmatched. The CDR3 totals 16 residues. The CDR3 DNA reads TGCGCCAGCAGCTTGGCAGTGCAGGGGGTCGGGAATGAGCAGTTCTTC. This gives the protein CASSLAVQGVGNEQFF.

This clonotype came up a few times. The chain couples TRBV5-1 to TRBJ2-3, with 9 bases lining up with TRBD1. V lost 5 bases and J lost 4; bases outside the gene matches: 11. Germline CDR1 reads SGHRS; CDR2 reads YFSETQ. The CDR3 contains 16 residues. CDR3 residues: CASSLSPGQGADTQYF. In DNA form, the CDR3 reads TGCGCCAGCAGTCTTTCCCCGGGACAGGGCGCAGATACGCAGTATTTT.

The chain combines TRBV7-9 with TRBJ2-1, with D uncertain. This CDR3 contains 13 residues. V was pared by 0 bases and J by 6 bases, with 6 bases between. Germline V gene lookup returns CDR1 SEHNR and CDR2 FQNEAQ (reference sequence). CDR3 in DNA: TGTGCCAGCAGCTTAGCGGCCACCAATGAGCAGTTCTTC. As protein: CASSLAATNEQFF.

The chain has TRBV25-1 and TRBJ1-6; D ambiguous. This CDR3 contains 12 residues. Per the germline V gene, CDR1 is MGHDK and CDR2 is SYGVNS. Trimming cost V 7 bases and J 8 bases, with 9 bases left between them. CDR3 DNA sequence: TGTGCCAGCACCCAAGGGTATTCACCCCTCCACTTT. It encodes CASTQGYSPLHF.

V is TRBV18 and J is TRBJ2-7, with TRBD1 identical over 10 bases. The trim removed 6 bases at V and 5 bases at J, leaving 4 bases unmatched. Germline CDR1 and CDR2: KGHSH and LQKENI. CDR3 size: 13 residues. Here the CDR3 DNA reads TGTGCCAGCTCCTCCGGGACAGGGGACGAGCAGTACTTC. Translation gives CASSSGTGDEQYF.

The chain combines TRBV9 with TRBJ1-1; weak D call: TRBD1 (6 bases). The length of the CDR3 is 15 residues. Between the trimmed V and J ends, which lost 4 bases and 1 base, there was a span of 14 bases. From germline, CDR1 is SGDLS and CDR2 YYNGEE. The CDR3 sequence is CASSRRQEQNTEAFF. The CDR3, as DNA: TGTGCCAGCAGCAGAAGACAGGAACAGAACACTGAAGCTTTCTTT. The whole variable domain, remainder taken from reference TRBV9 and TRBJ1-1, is DSGVTQTPKHLITATGQRVTLRCSPRSGDLSVYWYQQSLDQGLQFLIQYYNGEERAKGNILERFSAQQFPDLHSELNLSSLELGDSALYFCASSRRQEQNTEAFFGQGTRLTVV.

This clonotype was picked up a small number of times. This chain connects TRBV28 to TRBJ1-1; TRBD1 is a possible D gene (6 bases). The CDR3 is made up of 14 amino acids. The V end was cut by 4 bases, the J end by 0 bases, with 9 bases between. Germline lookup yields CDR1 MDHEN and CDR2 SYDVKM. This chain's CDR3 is CASSSGAVNTEAFF. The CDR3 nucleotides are TGTGCCAGCAGTTCAGGGGCTGTGAACACTGAAGCTTTCTTT. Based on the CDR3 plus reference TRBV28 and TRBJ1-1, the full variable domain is DVKVTQSSRYLVKRTGEKVFLECVQDMDHENMFWYRQDPGLGLRLIYFSYDVKMKEKGDIPEGYSVSREKKERFSLILESASTNQTSMYLCASSSGAVNTEAFFGQGTRLTVV.

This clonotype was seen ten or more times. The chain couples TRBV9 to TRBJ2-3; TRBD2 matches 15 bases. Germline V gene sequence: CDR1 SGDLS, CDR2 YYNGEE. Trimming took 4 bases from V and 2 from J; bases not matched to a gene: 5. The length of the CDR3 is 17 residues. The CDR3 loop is CASSPGTSGGPTDTQYF. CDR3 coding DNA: TGTGCCAGCAGCCCCGGGACTAGCGGGGGGCCCACAGATACGCAGTATTTT.

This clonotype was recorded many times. CDR3 nucleotides: TGCGCCAGCAGCTTGCAGCTGGCCTCCTACGAGCAGTACTTC. Amino acids: CASSLQLASYEQYF. The V gene is TRBV5-1, the J gene TRBJ2-7; no firm D call. Germline V gives CDR1 SGHRS, CDR2 YFSETQ. The CDR3 sequence is 14 residues long. Trimming shortened V by 1 base and J by 0 bases, and 8 bases separated the two germline ends. The entire variable domain, with the rest obtained from reference TRBV5-1 and TRBJ2-7, is as follows: KAGVTQTPRYLIKTRGQQVTLSCSPISGHRSVSWYQQTPGQGLQFLFEYFSETQRNKGNFPGRFSGRQFSNSRSEMNVSTLELGDSALYLCASSLQLASYEQYFGPGTRLTVT.

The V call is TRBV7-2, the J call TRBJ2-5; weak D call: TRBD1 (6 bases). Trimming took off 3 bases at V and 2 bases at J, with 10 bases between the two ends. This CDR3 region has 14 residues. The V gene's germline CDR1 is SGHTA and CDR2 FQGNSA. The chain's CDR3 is CASSFWDKQETQYF. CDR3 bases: TGTGCCAGCAGCTTTTGGGACAAACAAGAGACCCAGTACTTC.

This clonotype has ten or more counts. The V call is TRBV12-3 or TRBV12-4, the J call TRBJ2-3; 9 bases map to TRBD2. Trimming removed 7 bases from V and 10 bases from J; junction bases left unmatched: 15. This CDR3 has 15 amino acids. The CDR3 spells CASTLVGASGAAQYF. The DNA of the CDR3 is TGTGCCAGCACCCTGGTCGGGGCTAGCGGGGCGGCGCAGTATTTT.

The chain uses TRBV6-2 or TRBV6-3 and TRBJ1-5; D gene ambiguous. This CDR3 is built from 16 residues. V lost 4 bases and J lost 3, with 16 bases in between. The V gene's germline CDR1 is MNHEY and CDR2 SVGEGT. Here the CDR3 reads CASSLHELGLNQPQHF. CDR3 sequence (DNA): TGTGCCAGCAGTTTACATGAATTGGGCCTCAATCAGCCCCAGCATTTT.

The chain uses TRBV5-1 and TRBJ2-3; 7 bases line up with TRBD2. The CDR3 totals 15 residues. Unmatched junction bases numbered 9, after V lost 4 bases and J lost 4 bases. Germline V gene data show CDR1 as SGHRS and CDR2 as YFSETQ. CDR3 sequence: CASSGEGRLPDTQYF. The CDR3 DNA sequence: TGCGCCAGCAGCGGGGAGGGTAGGCTCCCAGATACGCAGTATTTT.

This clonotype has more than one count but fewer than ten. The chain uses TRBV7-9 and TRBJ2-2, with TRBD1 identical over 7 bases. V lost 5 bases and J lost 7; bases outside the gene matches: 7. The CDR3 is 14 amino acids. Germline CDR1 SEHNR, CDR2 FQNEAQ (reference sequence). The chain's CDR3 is CASSPLNRGGELFF. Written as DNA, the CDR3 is TGTGCCAGCAGCCCATTGAACAGGGGCGGGGAGCTGTTTTTT.

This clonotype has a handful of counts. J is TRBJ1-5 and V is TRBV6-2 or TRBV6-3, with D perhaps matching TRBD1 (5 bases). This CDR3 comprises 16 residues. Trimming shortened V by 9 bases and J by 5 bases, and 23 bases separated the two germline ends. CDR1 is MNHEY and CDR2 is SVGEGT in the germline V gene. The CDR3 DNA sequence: TGTGCCAGTAATTTTCGGCTAAACAGGCACGATCAGCCCCAGCATTTT. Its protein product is CASNFRLNRHDQPQHF.

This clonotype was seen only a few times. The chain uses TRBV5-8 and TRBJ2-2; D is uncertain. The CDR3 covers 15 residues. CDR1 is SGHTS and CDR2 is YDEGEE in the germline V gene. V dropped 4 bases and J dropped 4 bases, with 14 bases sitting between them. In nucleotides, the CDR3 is TGTGCCAGCAGCCACCCAAGGGCACCCACCGGGGAGCTGTTTTTT. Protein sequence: CASSHPRAPTGELFF.

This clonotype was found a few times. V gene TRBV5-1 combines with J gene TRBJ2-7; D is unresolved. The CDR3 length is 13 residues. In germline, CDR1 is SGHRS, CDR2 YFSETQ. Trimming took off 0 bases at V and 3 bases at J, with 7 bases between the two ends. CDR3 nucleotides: TGCGCCAGCAGCTTGGGTTACAACTACGAGCAGTACGTC. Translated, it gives CASSLGYNYEQYV.

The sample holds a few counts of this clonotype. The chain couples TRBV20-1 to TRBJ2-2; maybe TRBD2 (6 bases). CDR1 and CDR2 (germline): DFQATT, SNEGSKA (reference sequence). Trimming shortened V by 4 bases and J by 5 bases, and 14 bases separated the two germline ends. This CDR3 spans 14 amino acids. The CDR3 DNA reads TGCAGTGCTAACCGGGACTCAGGGACCGGGGAGCTGTTTTTT. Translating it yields CSANRDSGTGELFF.

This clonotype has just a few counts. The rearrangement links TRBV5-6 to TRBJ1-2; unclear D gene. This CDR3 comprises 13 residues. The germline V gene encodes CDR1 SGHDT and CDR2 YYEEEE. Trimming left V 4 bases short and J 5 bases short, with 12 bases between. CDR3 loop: CASSRRRLYGYTF. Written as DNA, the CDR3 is TGTGCCAGCAGCCGTCGACGGTTATATGGCTACACCTTC.

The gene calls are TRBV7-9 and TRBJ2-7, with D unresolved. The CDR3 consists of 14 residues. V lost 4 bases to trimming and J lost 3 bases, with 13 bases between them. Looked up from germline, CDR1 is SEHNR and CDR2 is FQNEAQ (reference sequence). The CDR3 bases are TGTGCCAGCAGCTCCTCCCTTACCGACTACGAGCAGTACGTC. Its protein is CASSSSLTDYEQYV.

CDR3 protein: CASQDLNTGELFF. DNA of the CDR3: TGCGCCAGCCAAGACTTGAACACCGGGGAGCTGTTTTTT. The chain links TRBV10-1 to TRBJ2-2, with D unresolved. The germline V gene encodes CDR1 WNHNN and CDR2 SYGVQD (reference sequence). V was trimmed by 8 bases and J by 1 base, leaving 8 bases between them. This CDR3 is built from 13 residues.

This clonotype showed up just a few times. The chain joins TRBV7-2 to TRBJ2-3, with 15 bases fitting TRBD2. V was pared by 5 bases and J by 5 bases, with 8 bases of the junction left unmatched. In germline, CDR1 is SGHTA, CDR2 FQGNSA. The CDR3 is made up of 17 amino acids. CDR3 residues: CASSLGLAGGPLDTQYF. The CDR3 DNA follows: TGTGCCAGCAGCCTCGGACTAGCGGGGGGGCCATTAGATACGCAGTATTTT.

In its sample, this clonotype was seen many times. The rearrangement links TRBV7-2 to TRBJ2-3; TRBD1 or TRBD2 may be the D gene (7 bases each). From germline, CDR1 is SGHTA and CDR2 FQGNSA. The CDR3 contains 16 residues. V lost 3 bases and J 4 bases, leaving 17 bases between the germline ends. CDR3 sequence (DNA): TGTGCCAGCAGCTTCGGCCCAGGGGGGGCCGCAGATACGCAGTATTTT. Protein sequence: CASSFGPGGAADTQYF.

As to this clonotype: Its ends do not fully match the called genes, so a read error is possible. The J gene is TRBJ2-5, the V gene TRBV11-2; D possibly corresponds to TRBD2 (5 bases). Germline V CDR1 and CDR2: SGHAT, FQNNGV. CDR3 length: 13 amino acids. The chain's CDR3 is CASSPSGSRAGDF. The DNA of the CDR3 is TGTGCCAGCAGCCCAAGTGGGAGTAGGGCCGGGGACTTC.

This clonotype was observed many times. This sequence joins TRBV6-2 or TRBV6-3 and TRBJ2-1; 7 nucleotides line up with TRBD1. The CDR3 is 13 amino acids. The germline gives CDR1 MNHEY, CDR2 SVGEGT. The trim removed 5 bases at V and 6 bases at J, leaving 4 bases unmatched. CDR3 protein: CASSRRTGNEQFF. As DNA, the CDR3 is TGTGCCAGCAGTCGTAGGACAGGCAATGAGCAGTTCTTC.